The 4 T cell receptor beta chains presented below share a single source sample, sequenced in a study of shared clonotypes between healthy human individuals. TCRdb's table, derived via immunoSEQ multiplex PCR, lists solely in-frame clones and lacks some. The data show just over 2,000,000 clones, 85% to 95% seen once. Material for sequencing was naive CD4+ T cells sorted from blood. The subset denotes: CD45RA+ positively selected. Receptors were obtained from a young man in good health.

The chain recombines TRBV11-2 with TRBJ2-7; 8 bases fit TRBD1. There are 14 residues in the CDR3. V dropped 7 bases and J dropped 2; count of bases not matched to a gene: 7. Per the germline V gene, CDR1 is SGHAT and CDR2 is FQNNGV. The DNA for the CDR3 is TGTGCCAGCATGCGGACAGGGTTTGCCTACGAGCAGTACTTC. Translation gives CASMRTGFAYEQYF.

This clone was seen just once. V is TRBV7-9 and J is TRBJ1-1; D possibly corresponds to TRBD1 (5 bases). CDR3 size: 14 residues. The germline V and J ends were trimmed by 3 bases and 7 bases, with 15 bases remaining between them. Germline V CDR1 and CDR2: SEHNR, FQNEAQ (reference sequence). CDR3 coding DNA: TGTGCCAGCAGCTTCTCAACAGGATCACTTGAAGCTTTCTTT. As protein: CASSFSTGSLEAFF.

This sequence joins TRBV30 and TRBJ1-3; 8 positions agree with TRBD1. J was trimmed by 5 bases and V by 3 bases; bases with no gene match: 6. CDR3 length: 14 amino acids. Germline V gives CDR1 GTSNPN, CDR2 SVGIG (reference sequence). As DNA, the CDR3 is TGTGCCTGGAGCGGACAGGGCGGGAGAAACACCATATATTTT. Residues: CAWSGQGGRNTIYF.

This chain links TRBV5-3 with TRBJ2-7; unclear D gene. TRBV5-3 is noted as an ORF with a role that remains uncertain. V lost 3 bases and J lost 5, with 9 bases in between. CDR3 length equals 12 residues. The CDR3 sequence: CARSSLPDEQYF. CDR3 DNA sequence: TGTGCCAGAAGCTCGCTCCCGGACGAGCAGTACTTC.